This T cell receptor beta chain emerged from a study of PD-1 blockade in classical Hodgkin lymphoma. Study in general: Every 2 weeks, patients had 3 mg/kg nivolumab intravenously. Study results and limitations: Compared with healthy donors, newly diagnosed patients reportedly showed lower baseline TCR diversity. By C4D1 there was a significant rise in CD4+ TCR diversity but not in CD8+ TCR diversity.

Data came from immunoSEQ multiplex PCR; TCRdb stores just in-frame clones and leaves some out. The repertoire holds 40,000 to 50,000 clones, with 85% to 90% as singletons. Following autologous stem cell transplantation, relapse occurred in every patient, and exposure to brentuximab vedotin varied. Complete response, partial response or progressive disease was recorded as best response. Note on this clone: Antigen: not known.

This sequence originates from a human donor with classical Hodgkin lymphoma. The specimen was peripheral blood mononuclear cells (PBMCs), collected before the second cycle of nivolumab.

The DNA for the CDR3 is TGTGCCAGCAGTTCCAGGGTCTACAATGAGCAGTTCTTC. Translation: CASSSRVYNEQFF. The chain links TRBV6-5 to TRBJ2-1; D might be TRBD1 (5 bases). This CDR3 comprises 13 residues. Germline loops: CDR1 MNHEY, CDR2 SVGAGI. Deletions cut 4 bases from V and 3 bases from J, with 7 bases between.